This T cell receptor (beta chain) came from a study of blood T cell repertoires in COVID-19. A Seattle source enrolled patients during active infection and followed them longitudinally. TCRdb's copy holds only in-frame clones and misses some; the assay was immunoSEQ multiplex PCR. This sample has 270,000 or so clones; around 89% occur once, and the top ten carry approximately 2.1%. CDR1 is SGHDT and CDR2 is YYEEEE in the germline V gene. The CDR3 spans 14 residues. The V end was cut by 2 bases, the J end by 4 bases, with 12 bases between. What was sequenced was peripheral blood. The chain joins TRBV5-6 to TRBJ2-5; tentative D call: TRBD1 (6 bases). This TCR derives from a woman aged 55 to 70 with COVID-19, enrolled during active disease. CDR3 amino acids: CASSLGRGTETQYF. The CDR3, as DNA: TGTGCCAGCAGCTTAGGCAGGGGAACAGAGACCCAGTACTTC.